The T cell receptor (beta chain) described here comes from a study of T cell repertoires in cytomegalovirus infection. Whole-study context: In the study, CMV epitopes included recently identified HLA-C-restricted and well-studied HLA-B-restricted ones. Based on public TCR beta signatures, there were indications of CMV infection and of a matching HLA type.

For this clonotype: Its specificity is not known.

The V end was cut by 0 bases, the J end by 0 bases, with 5 bases between. The CDR3 is 14 residues long. The germline CDR1 and CDR2 sequences are LNHDA and SQIVND (reference sequence). A single record per CDR3 protein comes from TCRdb applying MiXCR to the reads. The sample contains more than 250,000 distinct CDR3 sequences, approximately 25% of which appear only once. The clonotype comes from a human donor in good health (CMV status not recorded). Some clones in this sample may be carry-over from other donors' samples. The chain has TRBV19 and TRBJ1-1, with D unclear. Sequences were derived from cultured PBMCs, sampled from culture after CMV antigen stimulation. The CDR3 DNA reads TGTGCCAGTAGTATAGACAGGTTGAACACTGAAGCTTTCTTT. Protein: CASSIDRLNTEAFF.